The rows below give T cell receptor beta chains drawn from one sample of a study of PD-1 blockade in classical Hodgkin lymphoma. Repertoires were generated with immunoSEQ multiplex PCR, while TCRdb's copy carries only in-frame clones and drops some. The sample shows tens of thousands of clones, about nine tenths of them seen only once. The sample here was peripheral blood mononuclear cells (PBMCs), taken before the fourth cycle of nivolumab. The receptor set was obtained from a human donor with classical Hodgkin lymphoma. Both conserved end residues are trimmed from each CDR3. Each record gives: clone size, V gene, CDR3 length, D gene, CDR3 protein. A D gene is named only where the DNA matches it firmly. Expanded clones get a size class; other rows say once, few or many, or leave the size out.

size: .; V: TRBV4-3; length: 11; D: .; CDR3: ASSQADSYEQY
size: once; V: TRBV6-1; length: 16; D: TRBD2; CDR3: ASSEPGLAVYSGYEQY
size: .; V: TRBV6-5; length: 11; D: TRBD1; CDR3: ASSRTGGYGYT
size: .; V: TRBV28; length: 13; D: .; CDR3: ASSFRGLNTGELF
size: once; V: TRBV18; length: 14; D: .; CDR3: ASSPLPGVSGNTIY
size: .; V: TRBV2; length: 12; D: .; CDR3: AGTTPAGAKGYT
size: .; V: TRBV13; length: 13; D: TRBD1; CDR3: ASSWGQTFTYEQY
size: .; V: TRBV10-3; length: 10; D: TRBD1; CDR3: ATPGQYYGYT
size: .; V: TRBV2; length: 11; D: .; CDR3: ASSVGSNQPQH
size: .; V: TRBV11-2; length: 11; D: .; CDR3: ADDLTSNYGYT
size: .; V: TRBV19; length: 11; D: .; CDR3: ASKGGGINEQY
size: once; V: TRBV4-3; length: 13; D: TRBD1; CDR3: ASSQGTGVDETQY
size: few; V: TRBV19; length: 12; D: .; CDR3: ASSMGATNEKLF
size: .; V: TRBV18; length: 12; D: .; CDR3: ASSPNRSGNTIY
size: .; V: TRBV6-5; length: 11; D: .; CDR3: ASGLAFTDTQY
size: .; V: TRBV7-6; length: 10; D: .; CDR3: ASSSPLGGYT
size: .; V: TRBV15; length: 13; D: .; CDR3: ATSRDRPLNTEAF
size: .; V: TRBV19; length: 15; D: TRBD1; CDR3: ASSSLGSGQGTNTIY
size: .; V: TRBV2; length: 13; D: TRBD1; CDR3: ASTLRTGGFEEAF
size: .; V: TRBV6-1; length: 12; D: .; CDR3: ASSTRTDTYEQY
size: .; V: TRBV13; length: 12; D: .; CDR3: ASSLSPTNEKLF
size: .; V: TRBV11-2; length: 11; D: .; CDR3: ASSLNRAEKLF
size: .; V: TRBV6-1; length: 13; D: .; CDR3: ASSEEAGSTDTQY
size: .; V: TRBV5-1; length: 11; D: .; CDR3: ASSDVTNYGYT
size: .; V: TRBV29-1; length: 10; D: .; CDR3: SVEAYTGELF
size: .; V: TRBV6-5; length: 11; D: .; CDR3: ALTWAANYGYT
size: .; V: TRBV15; length: 14; D: TRBD1; CDR3: ATSRGDREGYQPQH
size: .; V: TRBV13; length: 14; D: TRBD1; CDR3: ASSDGPGGAEYGYT
size: once; V: TRBV7-6; length: 13; D: .; CDR3: ASSLEAAGRVGYT
size: .; V: TRBV5-6; length: 12; D: .; CDR3: ASSLGGPQETQY
size: .; V: TRBV4-3; length: 12; D: .; CDR3: ASSPGAGANVLT
size: .; V: TRBV27; length: 13; D: TRBD1; CDR3: ASSLGRTGGGEQY
size: .; V: TRBV7-8; length: 13; D: .; CDR3: ASSLEYTPGNEQF
size: .; V: TRBV7-8; length: 13; D: TRBD2; CDR3: ASSRLAGHTDTQY
size: .; V: TRBV23-1; length: 14; D: .; CDR3: ASSQSSSCYPYEQY
size: once; V: TRBV4-1; length: 13; D: .; CDR3: ASSQDFGGYTEAF
size: once; V: TRBV12-5; length: 11; D: .; CDR3: ASVPPARDEQY
size: few; V: TRBV7-3; length: 10; D: .; CDR3: ASSPRAGGYT
size: .; V: TRBV9; length: 14; D: .; CDR3: ASSVDPQTRTDTQY
size: .; V: TRBV15; length: 11; D: .; CDR3: ATSFLARETQY
size: .; V: TRBV28; length: 14; D: .; CDR3: ASSFSVTGLRYEQY
size: .; V: TRBV27; length: 11; D: TRBD1; CDR3: ASSWGQSYEQY
size: .; V: TRBV6-6; length: 11; D: .; CDR3: ASRGPINQPQH
size: .; V: TRBV4-3; length: 11; D: .; CDR3: ASSPLLYHEQY
size: few; V: TRBV6-1; length: 12; D: .; CDR3: ASSEGGSYSPLH
size: .; V: TRBV30; length: 11; D: TRBD1; CDR3: AWSAGTGYGYT
size: .; V: TRBV19; length: 13; D: TRBD1; CDR3: ASKGGDRGRQPQH
size: .; V: TRBV6-1; length: 12; D: .; CDR3: ASSDGQSYNEQF
size: .; V: TRBV7-9; length: 11; D: TRBD2; CDR3: ASAGGFTDTQY
size: .; V: TRBV28; length: 13; D: TRBD1; CDR3: ATHPGWTGVRAQH
size: .; V: TRBV30; length: 11; D: .; CDR3: AWSAVSVVKAF
size: .; V: TRBV19; length: 10; D: .; CDR3: ASSSQRDTQY